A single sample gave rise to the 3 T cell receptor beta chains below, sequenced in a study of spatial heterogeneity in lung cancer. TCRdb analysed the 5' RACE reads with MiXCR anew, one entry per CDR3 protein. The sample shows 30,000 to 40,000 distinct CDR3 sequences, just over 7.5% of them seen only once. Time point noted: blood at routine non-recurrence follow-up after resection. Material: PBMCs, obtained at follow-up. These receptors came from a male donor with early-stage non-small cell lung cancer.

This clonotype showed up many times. The CDR3, as DNA: TGTGCCAGCAGCTTGTTAGGGGGTCATGGCTACACCTTC. It yields the protein CASSLLGGHGYTF. This chain links TRBV5-4 with TRBJ1-2, with D possibly TRBD1 on 6 matching bases. CDR3 length: 13 amino acids. Germline V gene sequence: CDR1 SGHNT, CDR2 YYREEE (reference sequence). V lost 1 base and J lost 6, with 10 bases in between.

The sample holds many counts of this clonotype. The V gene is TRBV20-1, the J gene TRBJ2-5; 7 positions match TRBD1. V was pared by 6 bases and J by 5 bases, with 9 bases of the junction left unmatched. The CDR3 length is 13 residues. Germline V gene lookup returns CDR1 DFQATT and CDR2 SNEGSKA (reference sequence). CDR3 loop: CSATRGFEETQYF. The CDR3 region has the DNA TGCAGTGCCACCAGGGGGTTCGAGGAGACCCAGTACTTC.

This CDR3 reads CAIRTTGNTGELFF. The CDR3 nucleotides are TGTGCCATCAGAACGACAGGGAACACCGGGGAGCTGTTTTTT. The gene calls are TRBV10-3 and TRBJ2-2; possible D gene TRBD1, 6 bases. Trimming left V 6 bases short and J 1 base short, with 9 bases between. The CDR3 runs 14 residues. The germline V gene has CDR1 ENHRY and CDR2 SYGVKD.